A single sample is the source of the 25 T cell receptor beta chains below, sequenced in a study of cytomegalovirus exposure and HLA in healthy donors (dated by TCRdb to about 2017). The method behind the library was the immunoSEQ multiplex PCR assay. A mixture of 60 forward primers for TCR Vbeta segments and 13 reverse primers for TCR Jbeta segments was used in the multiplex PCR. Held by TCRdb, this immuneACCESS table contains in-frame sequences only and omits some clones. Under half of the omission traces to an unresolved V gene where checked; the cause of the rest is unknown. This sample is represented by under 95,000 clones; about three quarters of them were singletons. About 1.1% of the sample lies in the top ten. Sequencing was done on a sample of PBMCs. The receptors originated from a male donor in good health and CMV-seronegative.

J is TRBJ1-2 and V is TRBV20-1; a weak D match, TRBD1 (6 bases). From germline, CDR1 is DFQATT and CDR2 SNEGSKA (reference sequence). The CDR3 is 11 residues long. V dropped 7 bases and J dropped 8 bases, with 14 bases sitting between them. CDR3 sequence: CSEGGARGYTF. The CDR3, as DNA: TGCAGTGAGGGGGGGGCGCGAGGCTACACCTTC.

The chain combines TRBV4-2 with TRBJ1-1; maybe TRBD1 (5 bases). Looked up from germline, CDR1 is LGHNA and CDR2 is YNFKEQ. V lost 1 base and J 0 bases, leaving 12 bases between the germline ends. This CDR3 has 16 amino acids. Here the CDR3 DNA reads TGTGCCAGCAGCCAAGTGGAGGGGTCGATGAACACTGAAGCTTTCTTT. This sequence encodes CASSQVEGSMNTEAFF.

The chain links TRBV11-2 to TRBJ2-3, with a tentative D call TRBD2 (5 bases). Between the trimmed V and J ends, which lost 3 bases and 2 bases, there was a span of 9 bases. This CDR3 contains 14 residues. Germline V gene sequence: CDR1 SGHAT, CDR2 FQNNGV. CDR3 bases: TGTGCCAGCAGCTTCCGGACTCACACAGATACGCAGTATTTT. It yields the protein CASSFRTHTDTQYF.

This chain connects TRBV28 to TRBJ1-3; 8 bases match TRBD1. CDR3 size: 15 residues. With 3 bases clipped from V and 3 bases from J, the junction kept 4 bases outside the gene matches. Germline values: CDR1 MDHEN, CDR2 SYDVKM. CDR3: CASSFAGGFGNTIYF. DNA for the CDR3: TGTGCCAGCAGTTTCGCAGGGGGCTTTGGAAACACCATATATTTT.

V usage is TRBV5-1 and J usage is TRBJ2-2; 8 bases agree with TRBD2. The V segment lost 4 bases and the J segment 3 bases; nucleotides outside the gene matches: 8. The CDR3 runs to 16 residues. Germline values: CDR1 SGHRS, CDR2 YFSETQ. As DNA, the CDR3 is TGCGCCAGCAGCCAAGACCCGGGGGGGGACACCGGGGAGCTGTTTTTT. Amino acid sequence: CASSQDPGGDTGELFF.

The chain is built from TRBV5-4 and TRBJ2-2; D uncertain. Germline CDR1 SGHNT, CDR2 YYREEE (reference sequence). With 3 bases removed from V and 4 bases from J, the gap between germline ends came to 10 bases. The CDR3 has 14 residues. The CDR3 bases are TGTGCCAGCAGCTCCCCCTCGGGCACCGGGGAGCTGTTTTTT. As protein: CASSSPSGTGELFF.

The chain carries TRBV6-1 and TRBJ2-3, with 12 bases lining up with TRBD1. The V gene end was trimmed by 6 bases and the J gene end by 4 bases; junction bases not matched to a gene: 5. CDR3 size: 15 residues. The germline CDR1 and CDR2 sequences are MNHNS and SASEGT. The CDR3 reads CASSSGQGAPDTQYF. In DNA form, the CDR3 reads TGTGCCAGCAGCTCGGGACAGGGGGCACCAGATACGCAGTATTTT.

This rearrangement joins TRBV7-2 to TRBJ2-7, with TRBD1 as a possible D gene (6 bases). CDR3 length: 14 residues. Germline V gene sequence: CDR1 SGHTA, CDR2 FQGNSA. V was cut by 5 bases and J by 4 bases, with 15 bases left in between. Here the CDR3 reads CASSPQTGGYEQYF. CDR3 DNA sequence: TGTGCCAGCAGCCCACAGACAGGTGGTTACGAGCAGTACTTC. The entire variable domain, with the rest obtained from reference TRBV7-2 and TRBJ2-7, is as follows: GAGVSQSPSNKVTEKGKDVELRCDPISGHTALYWYRQSLGQGLEFLIYFQGNSAPDKSGLPSDRFSAERTGGSVSTLTIQRTQQEDSAVYLCASSPQTGGYEQYFGPGTRLTVT.

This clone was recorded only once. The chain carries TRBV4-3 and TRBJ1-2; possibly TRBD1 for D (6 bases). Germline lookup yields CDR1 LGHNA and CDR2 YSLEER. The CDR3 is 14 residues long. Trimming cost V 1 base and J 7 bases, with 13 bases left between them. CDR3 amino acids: CASSQAGGTLGYTF. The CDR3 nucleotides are TGCGCCAGCAGCCAAGCGGGGGGGACACTTGGCTACACCTTC.

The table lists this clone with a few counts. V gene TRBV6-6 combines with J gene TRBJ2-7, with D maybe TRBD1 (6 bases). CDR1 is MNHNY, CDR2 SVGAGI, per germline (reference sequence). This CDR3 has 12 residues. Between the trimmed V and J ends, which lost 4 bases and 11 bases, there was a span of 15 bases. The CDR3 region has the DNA TGTGCCAGCAGTTCCGGGACAAAGGTAGAGTACTTC. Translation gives CASSSGTKVEYF.

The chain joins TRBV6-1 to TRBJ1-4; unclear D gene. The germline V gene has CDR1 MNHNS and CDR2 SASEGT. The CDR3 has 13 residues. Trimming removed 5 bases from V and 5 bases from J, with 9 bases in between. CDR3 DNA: TGTGCCAGCAGTATACAGCTGAATGAAAAACTGTTTTTT. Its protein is CASSIQLNEKLFF.

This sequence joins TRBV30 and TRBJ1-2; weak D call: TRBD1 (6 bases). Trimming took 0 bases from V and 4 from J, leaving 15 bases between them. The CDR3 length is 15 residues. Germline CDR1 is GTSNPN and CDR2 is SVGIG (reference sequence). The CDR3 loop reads CAWSVTRGGSYGYTF. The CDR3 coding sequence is TGTGCCTGGAGTGTAACGAGGGGGGGAAGCTATGGCTACACCTTC.

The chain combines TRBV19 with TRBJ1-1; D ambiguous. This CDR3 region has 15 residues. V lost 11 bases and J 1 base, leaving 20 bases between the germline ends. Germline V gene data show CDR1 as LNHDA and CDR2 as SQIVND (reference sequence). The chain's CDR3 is CAGIPIGGQNTEAFF. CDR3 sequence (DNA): TGTGCCGGTATCCCTATTGGCGGGCAGAACACTGAAGCTTTCTTT.

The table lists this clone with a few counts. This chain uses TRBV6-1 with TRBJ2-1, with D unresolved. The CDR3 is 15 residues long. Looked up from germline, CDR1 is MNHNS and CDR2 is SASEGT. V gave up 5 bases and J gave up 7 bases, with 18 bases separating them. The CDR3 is CASSPPTSPRNEQFF. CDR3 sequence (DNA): TGTGCCAGCAGTCCACCTACGAGCCCTCGGAATGAGCAGTTCTTC.

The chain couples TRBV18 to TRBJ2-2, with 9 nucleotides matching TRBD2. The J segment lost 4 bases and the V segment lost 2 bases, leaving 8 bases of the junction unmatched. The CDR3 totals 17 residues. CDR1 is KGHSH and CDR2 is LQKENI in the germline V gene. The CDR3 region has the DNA TGTGCCAGCTCACCATTCGGTAGCGGGAGTCTCACCGGGGAGCTGTTTTTT. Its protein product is CASSPFGSGSLTGELFF.

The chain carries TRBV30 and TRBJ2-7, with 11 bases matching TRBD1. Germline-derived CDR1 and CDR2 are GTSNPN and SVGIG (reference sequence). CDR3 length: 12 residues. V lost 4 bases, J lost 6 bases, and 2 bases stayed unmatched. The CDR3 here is CAWTGTGGEQYF. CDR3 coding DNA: TGTGCCTGGACCGGGACAGGGGGCGAGCAGTACTTC.

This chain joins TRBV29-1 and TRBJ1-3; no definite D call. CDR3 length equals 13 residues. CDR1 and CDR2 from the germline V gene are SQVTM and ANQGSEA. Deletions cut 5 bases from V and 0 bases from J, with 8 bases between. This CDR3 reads CSVYSPSGNTIYF. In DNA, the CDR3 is TGCAGCGTTTACAGCCCCTCTGGAAACACCATATATTTT.

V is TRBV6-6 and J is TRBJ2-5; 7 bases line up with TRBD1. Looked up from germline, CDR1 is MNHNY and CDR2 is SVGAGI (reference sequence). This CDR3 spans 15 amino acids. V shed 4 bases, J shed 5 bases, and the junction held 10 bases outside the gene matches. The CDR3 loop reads CASSSDRVVRETQYF. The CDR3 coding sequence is TGTGCCAGCAGTTCTGACAGGGTAGTAAGGGAGACCCAGTACTTC.

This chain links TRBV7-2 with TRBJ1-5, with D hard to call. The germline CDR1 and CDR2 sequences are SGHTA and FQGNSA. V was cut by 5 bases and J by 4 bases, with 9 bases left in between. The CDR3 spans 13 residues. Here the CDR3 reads CASSQYMNQPQHF. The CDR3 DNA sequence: TGTGCCAGCAGCCAATACATGAATCAGCCCCAGCATTTT.

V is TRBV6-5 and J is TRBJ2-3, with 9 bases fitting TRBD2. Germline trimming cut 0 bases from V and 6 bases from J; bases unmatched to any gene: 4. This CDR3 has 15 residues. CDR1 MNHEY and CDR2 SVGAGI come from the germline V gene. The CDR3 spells CASSYSGGRGDTQYF. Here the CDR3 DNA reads TGTGCCAGCAGTTACTCAGGCGGGAGGGGGGATACGCAGTATTTT.

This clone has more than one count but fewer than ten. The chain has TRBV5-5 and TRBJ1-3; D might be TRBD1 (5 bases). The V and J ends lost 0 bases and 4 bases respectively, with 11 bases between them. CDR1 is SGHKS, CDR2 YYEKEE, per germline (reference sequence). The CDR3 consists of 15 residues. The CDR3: CASSLASGGGNTIYF. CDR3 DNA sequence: TGTGCCAGCAGCTTGGCCTCGGGGGGAGGAAACACCATATATTTT.

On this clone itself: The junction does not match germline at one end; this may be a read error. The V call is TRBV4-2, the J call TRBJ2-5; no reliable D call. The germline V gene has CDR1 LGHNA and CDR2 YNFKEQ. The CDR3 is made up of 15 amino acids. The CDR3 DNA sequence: TGTGCCAGCAGCCAAGTGGGTTGGAGTCAAGGGACCCAGTACTTC. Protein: CASSQVGWSQGTQYF.

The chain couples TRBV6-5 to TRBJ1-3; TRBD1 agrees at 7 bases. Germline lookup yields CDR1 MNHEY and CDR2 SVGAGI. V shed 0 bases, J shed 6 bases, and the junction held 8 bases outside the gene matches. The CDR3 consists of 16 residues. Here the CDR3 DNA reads TGTGCCAGCAGTTACTCCATCCCAGGGGGAATAAACACCATATATTTT. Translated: CASSYSIPGGINTIYF.

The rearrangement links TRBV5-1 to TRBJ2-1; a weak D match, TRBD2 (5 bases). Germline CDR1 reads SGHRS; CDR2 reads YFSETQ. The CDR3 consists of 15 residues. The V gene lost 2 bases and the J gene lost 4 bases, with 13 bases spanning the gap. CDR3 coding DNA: TGCGCCAGCAGCTTCAGAGGGTTCAAGTACAATGAGCAGTTCTTC. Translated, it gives CASSFRGFKYNEQFF. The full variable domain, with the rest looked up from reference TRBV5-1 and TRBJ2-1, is KAGVTQTPRYLIKTRGQQVTLSCSPISGHRSVSWYQQTPGQGLQFLFEYFSETQRNKGNFPGRFSGRQFSNSRSEMNVSTLELGDSALYLCASSFRGFKYNEQFFGPGTRLTVL.

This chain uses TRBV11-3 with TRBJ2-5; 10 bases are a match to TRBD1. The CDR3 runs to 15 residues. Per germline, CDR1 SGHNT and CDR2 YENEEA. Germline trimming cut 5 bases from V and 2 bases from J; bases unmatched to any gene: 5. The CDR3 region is CASSRDRGKQETQYF. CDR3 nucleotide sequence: TGTGCCAGCAGCCGGGACAGGGGAAAACAAGAGACCCAGTACTTC. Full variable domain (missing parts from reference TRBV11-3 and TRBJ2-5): EAGVVQSPRYKIIEKKQPVAFWCNPISGHNTLYWYLQNLGQGPELLIRYENEEAVDDSQLPKDRFSAERLKGVDSTLKIQPAELGDSAVYLCASSRDRGKQETQYFGPGTRLLVL.